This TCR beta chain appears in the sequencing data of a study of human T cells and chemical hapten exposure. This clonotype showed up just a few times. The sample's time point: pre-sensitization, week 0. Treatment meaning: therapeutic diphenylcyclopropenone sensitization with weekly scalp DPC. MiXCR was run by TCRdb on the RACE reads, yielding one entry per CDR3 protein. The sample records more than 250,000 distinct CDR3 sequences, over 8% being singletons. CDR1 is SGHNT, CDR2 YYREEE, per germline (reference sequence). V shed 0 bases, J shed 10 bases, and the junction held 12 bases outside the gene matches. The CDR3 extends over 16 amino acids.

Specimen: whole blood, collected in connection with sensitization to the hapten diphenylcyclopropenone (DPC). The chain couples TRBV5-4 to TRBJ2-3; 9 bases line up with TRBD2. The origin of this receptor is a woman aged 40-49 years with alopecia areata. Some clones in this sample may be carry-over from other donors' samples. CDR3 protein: CASSLAGASGITPQYF. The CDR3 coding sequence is TGTGCCAGCAGCTTGGCCGGGGCTAGCGGGATTACCCCGCAGTATTTT.